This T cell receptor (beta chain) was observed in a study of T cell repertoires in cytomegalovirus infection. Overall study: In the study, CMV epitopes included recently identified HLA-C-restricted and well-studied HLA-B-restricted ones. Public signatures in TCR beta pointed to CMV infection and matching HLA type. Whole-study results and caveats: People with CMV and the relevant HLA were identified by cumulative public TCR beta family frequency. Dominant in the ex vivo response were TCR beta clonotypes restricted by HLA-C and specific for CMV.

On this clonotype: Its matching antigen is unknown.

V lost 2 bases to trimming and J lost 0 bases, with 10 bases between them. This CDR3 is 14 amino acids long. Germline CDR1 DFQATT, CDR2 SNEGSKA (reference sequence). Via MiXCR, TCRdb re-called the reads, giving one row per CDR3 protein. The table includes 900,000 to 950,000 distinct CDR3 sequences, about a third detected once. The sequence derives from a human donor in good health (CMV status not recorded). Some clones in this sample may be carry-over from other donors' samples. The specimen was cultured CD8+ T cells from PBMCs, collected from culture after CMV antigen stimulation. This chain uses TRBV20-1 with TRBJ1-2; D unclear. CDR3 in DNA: TGCAGTGCTAGATCCAGGATGGCTAACTATGGCTACACCTTC. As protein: CSARSRMANYGYTF.